This T cell receptor (beta chain) was sequenced for a study of T cells in localized non-small cell lung cancer. This clone was counted at least ten times. Its specificity is unknown. Trimming stripped 4 bases from V and 8 bases from J, with 12 bases between. Germline CDR1 and CDR2: SGDLS and YYNGEE. The CDR3 loop spans 12 amino acids. The study, taken as a whole, reports: For the top 100 tumor clones, a median about 60 also appeared in adjacent lung. The highest T cell clonality was in uninvolved adjacent lung, above tumor. Owing to sequencing of a solitary tumor region, heterogeneity cannot be discounted.

Data came from immunoSEQ multiplex PCR; TCRdb stores just in-frame clones and leaves some out. Here the sample spans about 14,000 clones, roughly 28% being singletons. The sample consisted of lung tumor tissue, taken before any cancer treatment. This rearrangement joins TRBV9 to TRBJ1-2, with no clear D. The sequence was obtained from a female donor at least 60 years old with stage I lung adenocarcinoma. The CDR3 sequence: CASSPDEGGYTF. The CDR3 nucleotides are TGTGCCAGCAGCCCCGACGAGGGAGGCTACACCTTC.